Below, 6 T cell receptor beta chains from the same sample are listed, as sequenced in a study of T cell responses to AZD1222 COVID-19 vaccine. The table came from immunoSEQ multiplex PCR; TCRdb's copy has only in-frame clones and leaves some out. The sample contains 100,000 to 120,000 clones, about 87% of which appear only once. The specimen was peripheral blood, collected 28 days after the second AZD1222 dose. The receptors derive from an adult who received the AZD1222 COVID-19 vaccine.

The chain recombines TRBV2 with TRBJ1-6, with D perhaps TRBD1 (5 bases). Trimming stripped 7 bases from V and 7 bases from J, with 17 bases between. The CDR3 has 15 amino acids. Germline V gene data show CDR1 as SNHLY and CDR2 as FYNNEI. DNA for the CDR3: TGTGCCAGCAAGCGGGATGAGGGACGGAATTCACCCCTCCACTTT. Translation: CASKRDEGRNSPLHF.

This clone was seen only a few times. This chain connects TRBV6-6 to TRBJ2-2; 9 bases fit TRBD2. V trimming: 8 bases; J trimming: 7 bases; junction bases outside the gene matches: 11. Per the germline V gene, CDR1 is MNHNY and CDR2 is SVGAGI (reference sequence). This CDR3 has 15 amino acids. CDR3: CASAGGSGGIGELFF. CDR3 DNA sequence: TGTGCCAGCGCGGGGGGGAGCGGCGGGATCGGGGAGCTGTTTTTT.

This chain connects TRBV2 to TRBJ1-2; D perhaps matches TRBD1 (6 bases). Between the trimmed V and J ends, which lost 1 base and 8 bases, there was a span of 11 bases. In germline, CDR1 is SNHLY, CDR2 FYNNEI. CDR3 length: 13 residues. CDR3 bases: TGTGCCAGCAGTGAAGAAGGGACACGCGGCTACACCTTC. It is translated as CASSEEGTRGYTF.

The chain employs TRBV7-9 and TRBJ1-4; D might be TRBD1 (6 bases). The CDR3 sequence is 15 residues long. With 3 bases removed from V and 8 bases from J, the gap between germline ends came to 16 bases. Germline-derived CDR1 and CDR2 are SEHNR and FQNEAQ (reference sequence). The CDR3 loop reads CASSFEFGRGEKLFF. The CDR3 nucleotides read TGTGCCAGCAGCTTCGAGTTCGGGAGGGGGGAAAAACTGTTTTTT.

V gene TRBV6-5 combines with J gene TRBJ2-7, with D perhaps matching TRBD1 or TRBD2 (6 bases each). The CDR3 consists of 15 residues. In germline, CDR1 is MNHEY, CDR2 SVGAGI. Trimming removed 8 bases from V and 6 bases from J, with 23 bases in between. CDR3 sequence reads: CASLKAEGGKSEQYF. The CDR3 region has the DNA TGTGCCAGCCTCAAAGCCGAGGGGGGTAAATCCGAGCAGTACTTC.

Only one count was recorded for this clone. The chain has TRBV2 and TRBJ1-4; D perhaps matches TRBD1 (6 bases). Trimming left V 7 bases short and J 4 bases short, with 13 bases between. CDR1 and CDR2 (germline): SNHLY, FYNNEI. This CDR3 comprises 14 residues. In DNA form, the CDR3 reads TGTGCCAGCACTACCAACAGGGATAATGAAAAACTGTTTTTT. It specifies CASTTNRDNEKLFF.